What follows are 25 T cell receptor beta chains derived from one specimen sequenced in a study of brain T cells in children with intractable seizures. TCRdb's table, derived via immunoSEQ multiplex PCR, lists solely in-frame clones and lacks some. The top ten clones hold approximately 3.9% of a sample with about 120,000 clones, 90% to 95% of them seen once. The sequences come from peripheral blood, collected at surgery. These receptors were taken from a boy in the first two years of life with hemimegalencephaly and intractable seizures.

The rearrangement joins TRBV27 to TRBJ1-2, with TRBD1 matching 8 bases. This CDR3 has 15 amino acids. Unmatched junction bases numbered 5, after V lost 0 bases and J lost 5 bases. Germline loops: CDR1 MNHEY, CDR2 SMNVEV (reference sequence). The CDR3 sequence: CASSLSTGALYGYTF. CDR3 in DNA: TGTGCCAGCAGTTTATCGACAGGGGCCCTATATGGCTACACCTTC.

V and J are TRBV27 and TRBJ2-1; 9 bases align to TRBD2. The CDR3 totals 17 residues. With V trimmed by 7 bases and J by 9 bases, 19 bases remained unmatched. CDR1 is MNHEY and CDR2 is SMNVEV in the germline V gene (reference sequence). This CDR3 is CASKPLSGSPSVGEQFF. CDR3 DNA: TGTGCCAGCAAACCCCTTAGCGGGAGTCCTTCGGTCGGTGAGCAGTTCTTC.

This clone came up once. The rearrangement links TRBV5-6 to TRBJ1-4, with 9 bases lining up with TRBD1. This CDR3 spans 15 amino acids. CDR1 is SGHDT, CDR2 YYEEEE, per germline. V was clipped by 0 bases and J by 6 bases; unmatched bases: 3. Here the CDR3 DNA reads TGTGCCAGCAGCTTGGAAAGGACAGGGGATGAAAAACTGTTTTTT. Amino acids: CASSLERTGDEKLFF.

V and J are TRBV6-5 and TRBJ2-7, with D maybe TRBD2 (6 bases). CDR1 MNHEY and CDR2 SVGAGI come from the germline V gene. Trimming shortened V by 5 bases and J by 3 bases, and 11 bases separated the two germline ends. The CDR3 covers 13 residues. As DNA, the CDR3 is TGTGCCAGCAGTCCCGGGGGACGCTACGAGCAGTACTTC. Translating gives CASSPGGRYEQYF.

V usage is TRBV19 and J usage is TRBJ1-1; D is undetermined. The germline V gene has CDR1 LNHDA and CDR2 SQIVND (reference sequence). V was clipped by 3 bases and J by 0 bases, with 5 bases between them. The length of the CDR3 is 13 residues. The CDR3 nucleotides are TGTGCCAGTAGTATTTCGTTGAACACTGAAGCTTTCTTT. As protein: CASSISLNTEAFF.

J is TRBJ2-7 and V is TRBV29-1; 13 bases are shared with TRBD2. CDR3 length: 13 amino acids. From germline, CDR1 is SQVTM and CDR2 ANQGSEA. With 5 bases clipped from V and 7 bases from J, the junction kept 5 bases outside the gene matches. As DNA, the CDR3 is TGCAGCGTTATGTGGGGACTAGCGGGAGAGCAGTACTTC. Protein product: CSVMWGLAGEQYF.

The CDR3 reads CASSDRGPNQPQHF. In DNA, the CDR3 is TGTGCCAGCAGCGACAGGGGGCCCAATCAGCCCCAGCATTTT. The chain carries TRBV7-9 and TRBJ1-5; 10 bases are shared with TRBD1. The V segment lost 5 bases and the J segment 3 bases; nucleotides outside the gene matches: 1. The CDR3 length is 14 residues. Germline V gene lookup returns CDR1 SEHNR and CDR2 FQNEAQ (reference sequence).

The J gene is TRBJ2-7, the V gene TRBV7-2; TRBD2 matches at 10 bases. The germline V gene has CDR1 SGHTA and CDR2 FQGNSA. Trimming took 2 bases from V and 3 from J; bases not matched to a gene: 7. The length of the CDR3 is 16 residues. CDR3 coding DNA: TGTGCCAGCAGCTTATTATCCGGACTAGCGGTCTACGAGCAGTACTTC. It is translated as CASSLLSGLAVYEQYF.

V and J are TRBV27 and TRBJ2-7; TRBD1 might be the D (6 bases). V was clipped by 6 bases and J by 7 bases, with 25 bases between them. The CDR3 covers 16 residues. The germline CDR1 and CDR2 sequences are MNHEY and SMNVEV (reference sequence). For the CDR3, the DNA is TGTGCCAGCAGCCCCGTAGGGGGTCCCCTACTGGGTGAGCAGTACTTC. Encoded protein: CASSPVGGPLLGEQYF.

The rearrangement uses TRBV18 and TRBJ2-7, with D perhaps matching TRBD2 (7 bases). CDR1 is KGHSH, CDR2 LQKENI, per germline. Between the trimmed V and J ends, which lost 3 bases and 7 bases, there was a span of 16 bases. This CDR3 contains 14 residues. The CDR3 nucleotides read TGTGCCAGCTCACCGGTACACAGGGAGGGAGAGCAGTACTTC. Amino acids: CASSPVHREGEQYF.

This chain joins TRBV5-8 and TRBJ2-7; TRBD2 is a possible D gene (6 bases). Germline V gene data show CDR1 as SGHTS and CDR2 as YDEGEE. Trimming removed 5 bases from V and 2 bases from J, with 11 bases in between. This CDR3 comprises 13 residues. The CDR3 loop is CASRGPGAYEQYF. The CDR3 DNA follows: TGTGCCAGCAGAGGGCCGGGGGCCTACGAGCAGTACTTC.

The chain is built from TRBV25-1 and TRBJ2-1; TRBD2 might be the D (6 bases). From germline, CDR1 is MGHDK and CDR2 SYGVNS. V lost 7 bases to trimming and J lost 5 bases, with 12 bases between them. The CDR3 runs 13 residues. Here the CDR3 reads CASTPREDNEQFF. The CDR3 nucleotides read TGTGCCAGCACCCCGAGGGAGGACAATGAGCAGTTCTTC.

This clone has a handful of counts. This chain links TRBV5-1 with TRBJ2-6; D unclear. Trimming took off 0 bases at V and 14 bases at J, with 6 bases between the two ends. Germline V gene lookup returns CDR1 SGHRS and CDR2 YFSETQ. The CDR3 is 11 amino acids. CDR3 region: CASSLEGLLTF. As DNA, the CDR3 is TGCGCCAGCAGCTTGGAAGGCCTCCTGACTTTC.

This chain links TRBV28 with TRBJ1-2, with D hard to call. Germline V lookup: CDR1 MDHEN, CDR2 SYDVKM. Trimming cost V 6 bases and J 5 bases, with 7 bases left between them. The CDR3 consists of 11 residues. The CDR3 loop is CASRAFYGYTF. The CDR3 DNA reads TGTGCCAGCAGAGCGTTTTATGGCTACACCTTC.

The chain is built from TRBV28 and TRBJ2-6; 12 nucleotides line up with TRBD2. Germline CDR1 is MDHEN and CDR2 is SYDVKM. Trimming removed 5 bases from V and 0 bases from J; junction bases left unmatched: 2. This CDR3 is built from 17 residues. This CDR3 is CASSLAGGPSGANVLTF. The CDR3 DNA is TGTGCCAGCAGTCTAGCGGGAGGGCCCTCTGGGGCCAACGTCCTGACTTTC.

Written as DNA, the CDR3 is TGTGCCAGCAGCCGGGGGATGGGTATCTCTGGAAACACCATATATTTT. Its translation is CASSRGMGISGNTIYF. The chain is built from TRBV5-6 and TRBJ1-3, with a tentative D call TRBD1 (5 bases). Trimming removed 4 bases at V and 0 bases at J, with 14 bases between. The CDR3 loop spans 16 amino acids. Germline assignment: CDR1 SGHDT and CDR2 YYEEEE.

The chain recombines TRBV5-1 with TRBJ2-7, with 11 bases that match TRBD2. CDR1 is SGHRS, CDR2 YFSETQ, per germline. With 0 bases clipped from V and 4 bases from J, the junction kept 3 bases outside the gene matches. The CDR3 covers 15 residues. Here the CDR3 DNA reads TGCGCCAGCAGCTTGGCTAGCGGGAGGAGTTACGAGCAGTACTTC. It is translated as CASSLASGRSYEQYF.

The rearrangement joins TRBV7-3 to TRBJ2-3, with 14 bases that match TRBD2. This CDR3 has 15 amino acids. Losses at the gene ends were 5 bases for V and 6 bases for J; bases not matched to a gene: 4. The germline CDR1 and CDR2 sequences are SGHTA and FQGTGA. As DNA, the CDR3 is TGTGCCAGCAGCCTGACTAGCGGGAGGGCGGATACGCAGTATTTT. Translating gives CASSLTSGRADTQYF.

This chain connects TRBV6-5 to TRBJ2-7; 10 nucleotides agree with TRBD1. Germline-derived CDR1 and CDR2 are MNHEY and SVGAGI. V lost 5 bases to trimming and J lost 1 base; unmatched junction nucleotides: 2. This CDR3 region has 14 residues. This CDR3 is CASSRDRGSYEQYF. The DNA of the CDR3 is TGTGCCAGCAGTCGGGACAGGGGATCCTACGAGCAGTACTTC.

This clone has more than one count but fewer than ten. The chain joins TRBV5-4 to TRBJ1-5; D may be TRBD1 (5 bases). This CDR3 has 14 residues. V lost 0 bases, J lost 3 bases, and 7 bases lay in between. Germline lookup yields CDR1 SGHNT and CDR2 YYREEE (reference sequence). The CDR3 DNA reads TGTGCCAGCAGCTTGGGGGGGGACAATCAGCCCCAGCATTTT. Its protein is CASSLGGDNQPQHF.

J is TRBJ1-2 and V is TRBV5-5; no clear D. The germline gives CDR1 SGHKS, CDR2 YYEKEE (reference sequence). This CDR3 region has 13 residues. The germline V and J ends were trimmed by 6 bases and 2 bases, with 11 bases remaining between them. The CDR3: CASILGENYGYTF. The CDR3 DNA is TGTGCCAGCATTCTCGGGGAGAACTATGGCTACACCTTC. Together with reference TRBV5-5 and TRBJ1-2, the CDR3 gives the full variable domain: DAGVTQSPTHLIKTRGQQVTLRCSPISGHKSVSWYQQVLGQGPQFIFQYYEKEERGRGNFPDRFSARQFPNYSSELNVNALLLGDSALYLCASILGENYGYTFGSGTRLTVV.

This chain connects TRBV27 to TRBJ1-5; D unresolved. From germline, CDR1 is MNHEY and CDR2 SMNVEV (reference sequence). V was trimmed by 5 bases and J by 9 bases, leaving 14 bases between them. The CDR3 has 13 residues. The CDR3 nucleotides are TGTGCCAGCAGTCCCCTACGGAGTGGGCCCCAGCATTTT. Its protein is CASSPLRSGPQHF.

J is TRBJ1-6 and V is TRBV27; D remains unclear. This CDR3 contains 14 residues. CDR1 and CDR2 from the germline V gene are MNHEY and SMNVEV (reference sequence). V was cut by 1 base and J by 6 bases, with 7 bases left in between. In DNA, the CDR3 is TGTGCCAGCAGTTTATTGAGCAGTAATTCACCCCTCCACTTT. It yields the protein CASSLLSSNSPLHF.

V is TRBV5-4 and J is TRBJ1-2, with 9 bases matching TRBD1. The CDR3 covers 14 residues. Germline V CDR1 and CDR2: SGHNT, YYREEE (reference sequence). V dropped 4 bases and J dropped 6; count of bases not matched to a gene: 7. The CDR3 DNA is TGTGCCAGCAGCGACAGCCGGGACAGGGATGGCTACACCTTC. This gives the protein CASSDSRDRDGYTF.

The sample holds one count of this clone. V usage is TRBV6-1 and J usage is TRBJ1-2; D is perhaps TRBD1 (5 bases). Looked up from germline, CDR1 is MNHNS and CDR2 is SASEGT. V was cut by 0 bases and J by 6 bases, with 8 bases left in between. CDR3 length: 13 amino acids. In DNA form, the CDR3 reads TGTGCCAGCAGTGAAGCGGGGGGGAATGGCTACACCTTC. Amino acids: CASSEAGGNGYTF.